Here is one T cell receptor beta chain with its context. It has no known antigen specificity. No much larger clone is present one base from it, and per-base qualities are unavailable. Donors were healthy HIV-negative adults with no recently reported acute infections or vaccinations. All donors were Caucasian adults living in Nashville, Tennessee, USA. CD4+ T cells were enriched through magnetic negative selection, after which naive cells were positively selected on CD45RA and the remaining negative fraction served as the memory subset. Blood was collected by leukapheresis, and PBMCs were isolated by Ficoll-Histopaque density gradient centrifugation and then cryopreserved in liquid nitrogen vapor phase. Analytical flow cytometry was used to check the purity and quantity of every magnetically sorted T cell population. Genomic DNA was isolated from every sorted fraction and measured by UV absorbance on a Nanodrop 2000c.

This entry belongs to a study of shared clonotypes between healthy human individuals (dated by TCRdb to 2020 to 2021). In terms of the full investigation: Three men and two women, aged 18 to 49 years, made up the cohort. For each donor, three plates each were used for CD4 naive and CD4 memory, two plates were used for CD8 naive, and one plate was used for CD8 memory. To estimate repertoire size and how much clonotypes are shared between individuals, the study performed deep sequencing of blood TCR repertoires from a few healthy adults. To increase sequencing depth and limit assay-specific biases, different laboratories used diverse techniques to prepare libraries and sequence TCR repertoires. Between about 0.8 and 9.5 billion PBMCs per donor were obtained by leukapheresis.

Using the deep immunoSEQ assay, TCR CDR3 regions were amplified from genomic DNA by multiplex PCR. Extracted genomic DNA from each cell subset was distributed evenly across all wells of several immunoSEQ 96-well plates, and each plate was treated as a replicate. For sorted subsets, 200 ng of genomic DNA, equivalent to 25,000 to 35,000 T cell genomes, went into each replicate PCR. The purified libraries were quantified using a Qubit 3.0 fluorometer, sized with a Bioanalyzer 2100, and then quantified again using the KAPA Library Quantification kit. A separate single-read 150-cycle Illumina NextSeq 550 flow cell was used to sequence each immunoSEQ 96-well plate. Concerning the study's data processing: Because the immunoSEQ output included only junctional sequences and no quality scores, the filtering could not be the same as the filtering used for full-length reads. To assign V/J genes and CDR3, sequences were annotated against IMGT germline references using PyIR, a Python wrapper for IgBLAST v1.9. Any read was removed if the V/J assignment was weak (E-value above 1e-6), the CDR3 was missing, or the read contained stop codons, out-of-frame junctions, or ambiguous translated residues. A V3J clonotype was defined by an identical inferred V gene, J gene, and CDR3 amino acid sequence. Percentage overlap between repertoires was calculated by dividing the number of shared unique clonotypes by the size of the smaller repertoire. Repertoire richness was assessed with RTK rarefaction, the Chao1 estimator, and Recon v2.1 estimates of unobserved clonotypes. Generation probabilities for all TCRbeta clonotypes obtained by the gDNA method from several donors were computed using OLGA. Here the immuneACCESS table is served through TCRdb, limited to in-frame sequences with V and J called. Missing clones are a known gap in these copies; in checked studies unresolved V genes cover under half, and the rest lacks a known reason. V and J calls and clone size are those listed in that table; D and trimming were worked out from the DNA. For this sample the table gives 2 million or so clones, of which 95% were detected only once. More than 0.1% of the sample is taken by the ten largest.

The study at large found these results: Based on pairwise subsampling, the degree of clonotype sharing among donors was expected to be affected by sequencing depth. Because the study included only a small number of donors, the genetic and exposure-history diversity represented was limited. Roughly 5% of naive CD4, around 4% of naive CD8, 2% to 2.5% of memory CD4, and 0.4% of memory CD8 clonotypes were shared across a few donors. Higher generation probabilities were observed for clonotypes shared by all four sorted-subset donors than for non-shared clonotypes. Sampling was restricted to blood, and TCR repertoires in tissue are likely to differ from TCR repertoires in blood. Even with the large sequencing depth, rarefaction of the sorted-subset datasets indicated that sequencing was incomplete. Naive subsets generally had larger estimated clonotype richness than memory subsets.

V loses 0 bases, J loses 5 bases, and the germline ends lie 17 bases apart. CDR1 SGHRS and CDR2 YFSETQ are derived from the germline V gene. Its CDR3 holds 16 amino acids, cysteine through phenylalanine. Only CDR3 DNA remains: 48 bases, in frame from the first base. The sequenced material came from naive CD4+ T cells sorted from blood. The cell subset or site label, read with the paper, signifies: CD45RA+ positively selected. The source is a man aged 18-30 years in good health. The chain was built from TRBV5-1 and TRBJ1-1, with TRBD1 perhaps the D gene, on 5 matching bases. The sequenced DNA is TGCGCCAGCAGCTTGGCCAGCAGGGAGGTTCGAACTGAAGCTTTCTTT. Translation gives CASSLASREVRTEAFF.